A single sample is the source of the 3 T cell receptor beta chains below, sequenced in a study of shared clonotypes between healthy human individuals. Sequencing used immunoSEQ multiplex PCR; TCRdb keeps in-frame clones, though not all of them. The table lists about 1.1 million clones, 60% to 85% of them singletons, with about 0.94% in the top ten. The sequenced sample consisted of memory CD4+ T cells from PBMCs. Noted subset: CD45RA-negative fraction. Receptors were obtained from a young man in good health. Some clones in this sample may be carry-over from other donors' samples.

The rearrangement uses TRBV11-2 and TRBJ2-6; D not certain. Germline V gene sequence: CDR1 SGHAT, CDR2 FQNNGV. This CDR3 comprises 14 residues. Trimming removed 2 bases from V and 2 bases from J, with 4 bases in between. The CDR3 here is CASSLRAGANVLTF. CDR3 DNA: TGTGCCAGCAGCTTACGGGCTGGGGCCAACGTCCTGACTTTC.

The genes are TRBV7-9 and TRBJ1-2; D is uncertain. V lost 5 bases and J 4 bases, leaving 20 bases between the germline ends. Germline V gene sequence: CDR1 SEHNR, CDR2 FQNEAQ (reference sequence). The CDR3 totals 16 residues. For the CDR3, the DNA is TGTGCCAGCAGCCCAGGCAGCGGCTTATTAGGCTATGGCTACACCTTC. This encodes CASSPGSGLLGYGYTF.

This clone has just one count. The chain uses TRBV2 and TRBJ1-4; the D is unclear. V was trimmed by 6 bases and J by 2 bases, leaving 16 bases between them. This CDR3 comprises 16 residues. CDR1 and CDR2 from the germline V gene are SNHLY and FYNNEI. CDR3 DNA: TGTGCCAGCAGCTCCCCCCCGGGTGGGACTAATGAAAAACTGTTTTTT. It specifies CASSSPPGGTNEKLFF.